This TCR beta chain is from a study of blood T cell repertoires in COVID-19. The CDR3 totals 14 residues. Per the germline V gene, CDR1 is SGHKS and CDR2 is YYEKEE (reference sequence). Trimming removed 2 bases at V and 0 bases at J, with 9 bases between. Assay used: immunoSEQ multiplex PCR; TCRdb lists only in-frame clones, some missing. The table records tens of thousands of clones, less than 90% of them present only once. V and J are TRBV5-5 and TRBJ2-7; D is possibly TRBD1 (5 bases). The sequence came from a man of 80 years or more in a cohort sampled during active COVID-19. The sequenced sample consisted of peripheral blood. The DNA for the CDR3 is TGTGCCAGCAGCTTACAGGTTCTCTCCTACGAGCAGTACTTC. Its protein is CASSLQVLSYEQYF.